Listed below are T cell receptor beta chains from one sample, sequenced in a study of cytomegalovirus exposure and HLA in healthy donors. Generated by immunoSEQ multiplex PCR, the TCRdb table keeps only in-frame clones and is missing some. The repertoire consists of roughly 80,000 clones, with about four fifths occurring once and the leading ten covering approximately 3.7%. The material sequenced was PBMCs. The receptors here all came from a man aged 35-49 years in good health and CMV-seronegative. CDR3s include the opening cysteine and the closing phenylalanine or tryptophan. D genes are given only for firm matches. A clone size is listed for some rows: how often the clone was seen (once, few, many), or a class if it is expanded.

cdr3_length j_call clone_size d_call v_call cdr3_aa cdr3_nt
15 TRBJ2-1 - TRBD2 TRBV5-1 CASSTGLAGRDEQFF TGCGCCAGCAGCACGGGACTAGCGGGGAGGGATGAGCAGTTCTTC
15 TRBJ1-3 - - TRBV6-5 CASRDRGGRRNTIYF TGTGCCAGCAGGGATCGAGGAGGACGGAGAAACACCATATATTTT
12 TRBJ1-2 - - TRBV30 CAWDRSNYGYTF TGTGCCTGGGACAGGAGCAACTATGGCTACACCTTC
14 TRBJ2-2 once - TRBV5-5 CASGGTVNTGELFF TGTGCCAGCGGGGGGACAGTCAACACCGGGGAGCTGTTTTTT
14 TRBJ1-1 - TRBD1 TRBV7-2 CASSLRQGPSEAFF TGTGCCAGCAGCTTAAGACAGGGCCCGTCGGAAGCTTTCTTT
14 TRBJ2-7 - TRBD1 TRBV6-5 CASSYGTGGYEQYF TGTGCCAGCAGTTACGGGACAGGGGGCTACGAGCAGTACTTC
16 TRBJ2-3 - - TRBV7-7 CASSSNPGLNPDTQYF TGTGCTAGCAGCTCTAATCCGGGACTCAACCCGGATACGCAGTATTTT
17 TRBJ2-7 - TRBD1 TRBV5-4 CASSSGPTGRNSYEQYF TGTGCCAGCAGCTCCGGACCGACAGGGCGGAACTCCTACGAGCAGTACTTC
15 TRBJ2-7 - - TRBV29-1 CSVARVGGPPYEQYF TGCAGCGTTGCCCGTGTCGGGGGGCCGCCCTACGAGCAGTACTTC
15 TRBJ1-2 - TRBD1 TRBV5-1 CASSPWDSHQEGYTF TGCGCCAGCAGCCCATGGGACAGTCATCAGGAAGGCTACACCTTC
14 TRBJ2-2 once - TRBV5-1 CASSAGTYTGELFF TGCGCCAGCAGCGCAGGGACATACACCGGGGAGCTGTTTTTT